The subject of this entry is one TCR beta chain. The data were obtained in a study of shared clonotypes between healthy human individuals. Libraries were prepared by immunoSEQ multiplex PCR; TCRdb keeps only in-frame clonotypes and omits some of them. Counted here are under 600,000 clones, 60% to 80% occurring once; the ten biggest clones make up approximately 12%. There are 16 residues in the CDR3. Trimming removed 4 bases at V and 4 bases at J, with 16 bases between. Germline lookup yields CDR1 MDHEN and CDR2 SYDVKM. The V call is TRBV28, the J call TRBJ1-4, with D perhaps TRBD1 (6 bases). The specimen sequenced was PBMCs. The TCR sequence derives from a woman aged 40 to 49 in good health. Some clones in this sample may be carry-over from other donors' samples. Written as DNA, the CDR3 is TGTGCCAGCAGTTCAAGGGGGGCAGATGTTAATGAAAAACTGTTTTTT. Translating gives CASSSRGADVNEKLFF.